This entry lists 28 T cell receptor beta chains sequenced from one sample in a study of post-analysis software for immune sequencing data. Study conclusions and caveats: Comparison of patients with controls showed five TRBV segments more frequent in patients, TRBV5-6, TRBV5-1 and TRBV20-1 among them.

Unique molecular identifiers tagged the TCR beta cDNA libraries. From the PCR reads, TCRdb called clonotypes with MiXCR, one entry per CDR3 protein. The sample carries 750,000 to 950,000 distinct CDR3 sequences, approximately 57% recorded once. No antigen has been identified for these receptors. Sequencing input: blood. The receptors here all came from a girl under 18 with multiple sclerosis.

CDR3 sequence reads: CASISTQRQETQYF. For the CDR3, the DNA is TGTGCCAGCATCTCCACGCAAAGGCAAGAGACCCAGTACTTC. The chain joins TRBV3-1 to TRBJ2-5, with no clear D. The length of the CDR3 is 14 residues. Germline V gene sequence: CDR1 LGHDT, CDR2 YNNKEL (reference sequence). Trimming took off 7 bases at V and 2 bases at J, with 14 bases between the two ends.

The chain couples TRBV6-5 to TRBJ2-1; 9 nucleotides align to TRBD1. This CDR3 spans 14 amino acids. Germline loops: CDR1 MNHEY, CDR2 SVGAGI. With V trimmed by 6 bases and J by 8 bases, 8 bases remained unmatched. The CDR3 sequence is CASRDRGYLDEQFF. The CDR3, as DNA: TGTGCCAGCAGGGACAGGGGTTATCTCGATGAGCAGTTCTTC.

The chain is built from TRBV6-2 or TRBV6-3 and TRBJ1-5, with TRBD1 matching 10 bases. Germline-derived CDR1 and CDR2 are MNHEY and SVGEGT. The junction had 5 bases not matched to a gene; V was cut back by 6 bases and J by 3 bases. The CDR3 contains 15 residues. The CDR3: CASRSGTGANQPQHF. The CDR3 DNA sequence: TGTGCCAGCAGATCCGGGACAGGGGCCAATCAGCCCCAGCATTTT.

The chain links TRBV18 to TRBJ1-1; maybe TRBD1 (6 bases). Trimming took 1 base from V and 1 from J, leaving 7 bases between them. The CDR3 has 14 amino acids. Germline V CDR1 and CDR2: KGHSH, LQKENI. The CDR3 DNA sequence: TGTGCCAGCTCACCACTGGGACAGAACACTGAAGCTTTCTTT. Amino acid sequence: CASSPLGQNTEAFF.

V usage is TRBV6-6 and J usage is TRBJ2-7, with 9 bases matching TRBD1. The J call may be incorrect, as the DNA end agrees better with TRBJ2-5. In germline, CDR1 is MNHNY, CDR2 SVGAGI (reference sequence). The CDR3 has 15 amino acids. This CDR3 reads CASSYGTGLRETQYF. The CDR3 coding sequence is TGTGCCAGCAGTTACGGGACAGGGTTGCGAGAGACCCAGTACTTC.

The chain recombines TRBV6-1 with TRBJ1-2; D gene uncertain. Germline assignment: CDR1 MNHNS and CDR2 SASEGT. With 5 bases removed from V and 6 bases from J, the gap between germline ends came to 13 bases. The CDR3 is made up of 13 amino acids. In DNA form, the CDR3 reads TGTGCCAGCAGTAGAGGGTATGGAGATGGCTACACCTTC. It yields the protein CASSRGYGDGYTF.

This clonotype was observed a few times. The chain combines TRBV20-1 with TRBJ2-4; TRBD2 agrees at 8 bases. The trim removed 2 bases at V and 6 bases at J, leaving 6 bases unmatched. This CDR3 has 14 residues. CDR1 DFQATT and CDR2 SNEGSKA come from the germline V gene (reference sequence). DNA for the CDR3: TGCAGTGCTAGACCAGCGGGAGTCCCAAACATTCAGTACTTC. The encoded protein is CSARPAGVPNIQYF.

This clonotype was counted a few times. V gene TRBV4-1 combines with J gene TRBJ2-1; 9 bases fit TRBD1. V lost 4 bases, J lost 10 bases, and 8 bases stayed unmatched. The CDR3 is 14 amino acids. Germline V gene data show CDR1 as MGHRA and CDR2 as YSYEKL. The CDR3: CASSPDRGLGEQFF. CDR3 bases: TGCGCCAGCAGCCCGGACAGGGGCTTGGGAGAGCAGTTCTTC.

This clonotype was seen a few times. The CDR3 sequence: CSVVPPSGTYEQYF. The DNA for the CDR3 is TGCAGCGTTGTCCCCCCTAGCGGAACCTACGAGCAGTACTTC. This chain connects TRBV29-1 to TRBJ2-7; 7 positions match TRBD2. The CDR3 loop spans 14 amino acids. Losses at the gene ends were 4 bases for V and 2 bases for J; bases not matched to a gene: 8. Germline V gene sequence: CDR1 SQVTM, CDR2 ANQGSEA.

This clonotype came up once. The V gene is TRBV6-6, the J gene TRBJ2-7; 11 positions match TRBD2. This CDR3 comprises 16 residues. The V gene's germline CDR1 is MNHNY and CDR2 SVGAGI (reference sequence). Losses at the gene ends were 6 bases for V and 2 bases for J; bases not matched to a gene: 9. Here the CDR3 reads CASSLRASGGPYEQYF. DNA of the CDR3: TGTGCCAGCAGCCTTCGGGCTAGCGGGGGGCCCTACGAGCAGTACTTC.

This clonotype showed up just once. The chain is built from TRBV11-3 and TRBJ2-5; D possibly corresponds to TRBD1 (6 bases). CDR3 length: 16 amino acids. With 1 base removed from V and 3 bases from J, the gap between germline ends came to 15 bases. Germline V lookup: CDR1 SGHNT, CDR2 YENEEA. As DNA, the CDR3 is TGTGCCAGCAGCTTAGGTGGGGGCGCGTTAGAAGAGACCCAGTACTTC. Translating gives CASSLGGGALEETQYF.

The chain couples TRBV9 to TRBJ2-1; TRBD2 matches 9 bases. After removal of 0 bases from V and 3 bases from J, the junction contained 4 bases not matched to a gene. Germline V gene data show CDR1 as SGDLS and CDR2 as YYNGEE. The CDR3 has 16 amino acids. CDR3 in DNA: TGTGCCAGCAGCGTAGGAGTGACTAGCGGCTACAATGAGCAGTTCTTC. Its protein product is CASSVGVTSGYNEQFF.

V usage is TRBV6-1 and J usage is TRBJ2-4; 10 positions agree with TRBD2. The CDR3 contains 18 residues. Trimming took 7 bases from V and 6 from J; bases not matched to a gene: 18. Germline CDR1 is MNHNS and CDR2 is SASEGT. CDR3 sequence: CASTDPPQRGGSRNIQYF. The CDR3 DNA reads as TGTGCCAGCACCGACCCTCCCCAGCGGGGGGGCAGCAGAAACATTCAGTACTTC.

V gene TRBV4-1 combines with J gene TRBJ2-7, with 9 nucleotides matching TRBD1. V lost 2 bases and J lost 3; bases outside the gene matches: 5. Germline V lookup: CDR1 MGHRA, CDR2 YSYEKL. The length of the CDR3 is 15 residues. The CDR3 DNA is TGCGCCAGCAGCCAAACGGGACAGGGCTTCTACGAGCAGTACTTC. It is translated as CASSQTGQGFYEQYF.

This chain uses TRBV9 with TRBJ2-1; TRBD2 is a possible D gene (6 bases). Germline V CDR1 and CDR2: SGDLS, YYNGEE. The CDR3 sequence is 15 residues long. Trimming removed 2 bases from V and 1 base from J, with 10 bases in between. CDR3 bases: TGTGCCAGCAGCGTGGGACTGCTTTCCTACAATGAGCAGTTCTTC. Its protein is CASSVGLLSYNEQFF. The whole variable domain, remainder taken from reference TRBV9 and TRBJ2-1, is DSGVTQTPKHLITATGQRVTLRCSPRSGDLSVYWYQQSLDQGLQFLIQYYNGEERAKGNILERFSAQQFPDLHSELNLSSLELGDSALYFCASSVGLLSYNEQFFGPGTRLTVL.

This clonotype was seen more than once but under ten times. The chain joins TRBV9 to TRBJ2-6, with D possibly being TRBD1 (6 bases). The CDR3 runs 18 residues. The V gene's germline CDR1 is SGDLS and CDR2 YYNGEE. The V gene lost 4 bases and the J gene lost 0 bases, with 17 bases spanning the gap. The CDR3 DNA sequence: TGTGCCAGCAGCCCCCACACAGGGCCCCTCTCTGGGGCCAACGTCCTGACTTTC. Translating gives CASSPHTGPLSGANVLTF.

The chain links TRBV7-9 to TRBJ1-6; D is unclear. This CDR3 has 13 residues. V was trimmed by 2 bases and J by 10 bases, leaving 9 bases between them. CDR1 is SEHNR and CDR2 is FQNEAQ in the germline V gene (reference sequence). This CDR3 is CASSLPPGSPLHF. CDR3 coding DNA: TGTGCCAGCAGCTTACCCCCTGGCTCACCCCTCCACTTT.

CDR3 DNA: TGTGCCAGCAGCTTGGGACAGGGGGCTTTTAATCAGCCCCAGCATTTT. The encoded protein is CASSLGQGAFNQPQHF. The chain uses TRBV7-8 and TRBJ1-5; 12 nucleotides agree with TRBD1. The germline V gene has CDR1 SGHVS and CDR2 FQNEAQ. This CDR3 is 16 amino acids long. The ends lost 3 bases at V and 4 bases at J; junction bases unmatched: 4.

Notes on this clonotype: The junction does not match germline at one end; this may be a read error. In nucleotides, the CDR3 is TGCGCCAGCAGCTTGGCCAATGGTCTAGTCTCCAACGAGCAGTACTTC. The encoded protein is CASSLANGLVSNEQYF. The rearrangement uses TRBV5-1 and TRBJ2-5; D unclear. The last part of the DNA fits TRBJ2-7 better; the J call may be wrong. The CDR3 extends over 16 amino acids. The germline gives CDR1 SGHRS, CDR2 YFSETQ.

This sequence joins TRBV4-2 and TRBJ1-5, with D perhaps matching TRBD1 (6 bases). The CDR3 contains 16 residues. Germline CDR1 LGHNA, CDR2 YNFKEQ. V shed 1 base and J shed 0 bases, with 10 bases lying between them. CDR3 bases: TGTGCCAGCAGCCAAGGAAACAGGGTTAGCAATCAGCCCCAGCATTTT. It specifies CASSQGNRVSNQPQHF.

The chain has TRBV5-1 and TRBJ2-1, with D uncertain. The V gene's germline CDR1 is SGHRS and CDR2 YFSETQ. CDR3 length: 18 residues. V dropped 0 bases and J dropped 3 bases, with 19 bases sitting between them. The CDR3 DNA follows: TGCGCCAGCAGCTTGGCCGGAGTGCGGACCGCTCACTACAATGAGCAGTTCTTC. Protein sequence: CASSLAGVRTAHYNEQFF.

V and J are TRBV20-1 and TRBJ2-3; D remains ambiguous. V was pared by 0 bases and J by 4 bases, with 11 bases between. CDR1 and CDR2 from the germline V gene are DFQATT and SNEGSKA (reference sequence). This CDR3 spans 14 amino acids. CDR3 loop: CSARDLGLSDTQYF. For the CDR3, the DNA is TGCAGTGCTAGAGACCTAGGTCTCTCAGATACGCAGTATTTT.

The genes are TRBV5-1 and TRBJ1-2; maybe TRBD1 (5 bases). Germline lookup yields CDR1 SGHRS and CDR2 YFSETQ. V was shortened by 2 bases and J by 2 bases, with 19 bases between the two germline ends. CDR3 length equals 17 residues. The CDR3 sequence is CASSFTGTESLNYGYTF. DNA of the CDR3: TGCGCCAGCAGCTTTACCGGGACGGAGTCTTTAAACTATGGCTACACCTTC.

The gene calls are TRBV10-3 and TRBJ2-1, with 11 bases that match TRBD2. Germline-derived CDR1 and CDR2 are ENHRY and SYGVKD. Unmatched junction bases numbered 10, after V lost 2 bases and J lost 7 bases. This CDR3 has 17 amino acids. The CDR3 is CAISEPKLAGVDNEQFF. The CDR3 nucleotides read TGTGCCATCAGTGAGCCAAAACTAGCGGGAGTTGATAATGAGCAGTTCTTC.

The chain couples TRBV7-3 to TRBJ2-3, with 8 bases identical to TRBD2. Germline CDR1 is SGHTA and CDR2 is FQGTGA. The CDR3 loop spans 16 amino acids. Trimming cost V 1 base and J 4 bases; bases outside gene matches: 7. Written as DNA, the CDR3 is TGTGCCAGCAGCTTAAAAGCGGGAGTACTCCCAGATACGCAGTATTTT. It is translated as CASSLKAGVLPDTQYF.

This clonotype was observed a few times. The gene calls are TRBV12-3 or TRBV12-4 and TRBJ2-3; unclear D gene. CDR3 size: 14 residues. Trimming took off 7 bases at V and 4 bases at J, with 15 bases between the two ends. The CDR3 sequence is CASKRTRLPDTQYF. The DNA of the CDR3 is TGTGCCAGCAAGAGGACCAGGCTCCCAGATACGCAGTATTTT.

In DNA form, the CDR3 reads TGCGCCAGCAGCTTGGAGGGACAGCCTAACTATGGCTACACCTTC. Its protein product is CASSLEGQPNYGYTF. V usage is TRBV5-1 and J usage is TRBJ1-2, with 7 bases aligning to TRBD1. J was trimmed by 0 bases and V by 0 bases; bases with no gene match: 2. CDR1 and CDR2 from the germline V gene are SGHRS and YFSETQ. This CDR3 contains 15 residues.

The chain uses TRBV9 and TRBJ2-1; D is possibly TRBD1 (7 bases). V was shortened by 1 base and J by 1 base, with 24 bases between the two germline ends. The CDR3 has 20 amino acids. Germline V gives CDR1 SGDLS, CDR2 YYNGEE. The chain's CDR3 is CASSVSGGGNFLSSYNEQFF. The CDR3, as DNA: TGTGCCAGCAGCGTAAGCGGAGGGGGCAACTTCCTATCATCCTACAATGAGCAGTTCTTC. The full variable domain, its missing parts supplied by reference TRBV9 and TRBJ2-1, is DSGVTQTPKHLITATGQRVTLRCSPRSGDLSVYWYQQSLDQGLQFLIQYYNGEERAKGNILERFSAQQFPDLHSELNLSSLELGDSALYFCASSVSGGGNFLSSYNEQFFGPGTRLTVL.